This T cell receptor (beta chain) originates from a study of long-term antiretroviral therapy in people with HIV. Study-wide results and limits: Clonal expansions arising prior to ART prevailed in the repertoire at every time point.

V lost 0 bases, J lost 6 bases, and 3 bases stayed unmatched. Germline lookup yields CDR1 SGDLS and CDR2 YYNGEE. The CDR3 spans 16 residues. Comment on this clone: Its antigen is undetermined.

Survey level was the resolution at which the v3.0 immunoSEQ assay ran. TCRdb's copy holds only in-frame clones and misses some; the assay was immunoSEQ multiplex PCR. Of 20,000 to 25,000 clones listed, less than 85% were seen once; the top ten hold 12%. Sequencing used unsorted PBMCs, obtained around 1.7 years before starting antiretroviral therapy. This chain links TRBV9 with TRBJ2-1; 13 nucleotides match TRBD2. The receptor was isolated from a woman in her 40s with HIV. The CDR3 DNA reads TGTGCCAGCAGCGTAGGACTAGCGGGGGGAATCAATGAGCAGTTCTTC. This sequence encodes CASSVGLAGGINEQFF.